This passage covers 5 T cell receptor beta chains from one sample sequenced in a study of blood T cell repertoires in COVID-19. The table came from immunoSEQ multiplex PCR; TCRdb's copy has only in-frame clones and leaves some out. This sample has about 170,000 clones, with roughly 87% found just once. Sequenced sample: PBMCs or T cells enriched from blood (not recorded which). These receptors were collected from a human donor with acute COVID-19. The donor label of this sample is uncertain.

The chain has TRBV18 and TRBJ1-4; perhaps TRBD1 as D (5 bases). This CDR3 is 13 amino acids long. Germline CDR1 KGHSH, CDR2 LQKENI. V was trimmed by 3 bases and J by 5 bases, leaving 7 bases between them. The chain's CDR3 is CASSPRQNEKLFF. As DNA, the CDR3 is TGTGCCAGCTCACCCCGACAGAATGAAAAACTGTTTTTT. The whole variable domain, filled in from reference TRBV18 and TRBJ1-4, reads NAGVMQNPRHLVRRRGQEARLRCSPMKGHSHVYWYRQLPEEGLKFMVYLQKENIIDESGMPKERFSAEFPKEGPSILRIQQVVRGDSAAYFCASSPRQNEKLFFGSGTQLSVL.

This rearrangement joins TRBV5-8 to TRBJ1-5; unclear D gene. This CDR3 has 15 amino acids. The V end lost 1 base, the J end lost 0 bases, and 8 bases lay between the germline ends. Germline assignment: CDR1 SGHTS and CDR2 YDEGEE. The CDR3 bases are TGTGCCAGCAGCTTGTCCGGGTATAGCAATCAGCCCCAGCATTTT. Its translation is CASSLSGYSNQPQHF.

The chain uses TRBV7-8 and TRBJ2-3, with a weak D call TRBD2 (7 bases). CDR3 length: 15 amino acids. The V and J ends lost 5 bases and 8 bases respectively, with 20 bases between them. CDR1 SGHVS and CDR2 FQNEAQ come from the germline V gene. The CDR3 DNA is TGTGCCAGCAGCCCCGATGGGGGGGCGCAGGGTACGCAGTATTTT. It yields the protein CASSPDGGAQGTQYF.

The chain links TRBV9 to TRBJ1-2; 8 bases agree with TRBD1. V gave up 4 bases and J gave up 6 bases; unmatched junction bases: 11. Germline V gene sequence: CDR1 SGDLS, CDR2 YYNGEE. There are 15 residues in the CDR3. The CDR3 coding sequence is TGTGCCAGCAGCCCCACCCCCGGGACAGGCGATGGCTACACCTTC. It codes for CASSPTPGTGDGYTF.

The V gene is TRBV5-1, the J gene TRBJ1-1, with TRBD1 as a possible D gene (5 bases). Trimming pared 3 bases from V and 3 bases from J, leaving 15 bases between. The CDR3 is 15 residues long. The V gene's germline CDR1 is SGHRS and CDR2 YFSETQ. CDR3 region: CASSWTPGVDTEAFF. The DNA for the CDR3 is TGCGCCAGCAGCTGGACCCCGGGGGTGGACACTGAAGCTTTCTTT. The entire variable domain, with the rest obtained from reference TRBV5-1 and TRBJ1-1, is as follows: KAGVTQTPRYLIKTRGQQVTLSCSPISGHRSVSWYQQTPGQGLQFLFEYFSETQRNKGNFPGRFSGRQFSNSRSEMNVSTLELGDSALYLCASSWTPGVDTEAFFGQGTRLTVV.